These T cell receptor beta chains were read from a single sample in a study of response to subunit inactivated influenza vaccine. MiXCR was run by TCRdb on the RT-PCR reads, yielding one entry per CDR3 protein. The sample lists about 650,000 distinct CDR3 sequences; roughly 15% were seen once. Material: PBMCs from blood, obtained 14 to 15 days before vaccination. These receptors were taken from a man aged 50 to 59 who received an inactivated influenza vaccine. Each CDR3 is given with its conserved first and last residue. Fields, in order: clone size, J gene, D gene, V gene, CDR3 protein, CDR3 DNA. D genes are given only for firm matches. Some rows mark clone size as missing; the rest say once, few, many or name a class of expanded clone.

clone size: NA; J gene: TRBJ2-7; D gene: TRBD1; V gene: TRBV7-8; CDR3 protein: CASSLLPTGKRHEQYF; CDR3 DNA: TGTGCCAGCAGCTTGTTACCGACAGGGAAGAGACACGAGCAGTACTTC
clone size: few; J gene: TRBJ2-5; D gene: TRBD1; V gene: TRBV6-2/TRBV6-3; CDR3 protein: CASIGQGQETQYF; CDR3 DNA: TGTGCCAGCATCGGACAGGGCCAAGAGACCCAGTACTTC
clone size: many; J gene: TRBJ1-2; D gene: TRBD1; V gene: TRBV10-2; CDR3 protein: CASSEDRGYGYTF; CDR3 DNA: TGCGCCAGCAGTGAGGACAGGGGTTATGGCTACACCTTC
clone size: NA; J gene: TRBJ2-7; D gene: NA; V gene: TRBV4-1; CDR3 protein: CASSQVTGLIYEQYF; CDR3 DNA: TGCGCCAGCAGCCAAGTTACAGGGTTAATCTACGAGCAGTACTTC
clone size: few; J gene: TRBJ2-3; D gene: TRBD2; V gene: TRBV18; CDR3 protein: CASSSIAGISTDTQYF; CDR3 DNA: TGTGCCAGCTCGTCTATAGCGGGGATTAGCACAGATACGCAGTATTTT
clone size: NA; J gene: TRBJ1-2; D gene: NA; V gene: TRBV2; CDR3 protein: CASSEVQNGYTF; CDR3 DNA: TGTGCCAGCAGCGAAGTACAGAATGGCTACACCTTC
clone size: NA; J gene: TRBJ2-1; D gene: TRBD1; V gene: TRBV6-6; CDR3 protein: CASSLGTGAALFF; CDR3 DNA: TGTGCCAGCAGTTTGGGGACAGGGGCAGCGTTGTTCTTC
clone size: NA; J gene: TRBJ2-7; D gene: NA; V gene: TRBV28; CDR3 protein: CASTSTASYEQYF; CDR3 DNA: TGTGCCAGCACTTCGACAGCCTCCTACGAGCAGTACTTC
clone size: NA; J gene: TRBJ2-1; D gene: TRBD1; V gene: TRBV29-1; CDR3 protein: CSVWTGDSNEQFF; CDR3 DNA: TGCAGCGTATGGACAGGGGATTCAAATGAGCAGTTCTTC
clone size: NA; J gene: TRBJ2-4; D gene: NA; V gene: TRBV11-2; CDR3 protein: CAFCPGLVGVGTKNIQYF; CDR3 DNA: TGTGCCTTCTGCCCGGGATTGGTTGGAGTTGGAACCAAAAACATTCAGTACTTC
clone size: NA; J gene: TRBJ2-7; D gene: TRBD1; V gene: TRBV28; CDR3 protein: CASSRMTGTYEQYF; CDR3 DNA: TGTGCCAGCAGTCGTATGACAGGGACCTACGAGCAGTACTTC
clone size: few; J gene: TRBJ2-3; D gene: TRBD1; V gene: TRBV5-1; CDR3 protein: CASSLEGGQGVDTQYF; CDR3 DNA: TGCGCCAGCAGCTTGGAGGGGGGACAGGGGGTAGATACGCAGTATTTT
clone size: NA; J gene: TRBJ2-3; D gene: TRBD1; V gene: TRBV5-1; CDR3 protein: CASSAGTGETDTQYF; CDR3 DNA: TGCGCCAGCAGCGCGGGGACAGGGGAAACTGATACGCAGTATTTT
clone size: NA; J gene: TRBJ2-1; D gene: NA; V gene: TRBV24-1; CDR3 protein: CATSDLSGAPYNEQFF; CDR3 DNA: TGTGCCACCAGTGATTTGTCTGGGGCCCCCTACAATGAGCAGTTCTTC
clone size: few; J gene: TRBJ2-6; D gene: TRBD1; V gene: TRBV11-1; CDR3 protein: CASRHPTGKMSGANVLTF; CDR3 DNA: TGTGCCAGCAGACACCCGACAGGGAAGATGTCTGGGGCCAACGTCCTGACTTTC
clone size: NA; J gene: TRBJ2-7; D gene: TRBD2; V gene: TRBV29-1; CDR3 protein: CSVEQPGLAGRNEQYF; CDR3 DNA: TGCAGCGTTGAACAACCGGGACTAGCGGGACGGAACGAGCAGTACTTC
clone size: few; J gene: TRBJ2-5; D gene: TRBD2; V gene: TRBV4-2; CDR3 protein: CASSQVGGRTLQETQYF; CDR3 DNA: TGTGCCAGCAGCCAAGTGGGAGGGAGGACCCTACAAGAGACCCAGTACTTC
clone size: few; J gene: TRBJ1-1; D gene: NA; V gene: TRBV9; CDR3 protein: CASSVRESWTEAFF; CDR3 DNA: TGTGCCAGCAGCGTACGGGAGTCGTGGACTGAAGCTTTCTTT
clone size: few; J gene: TRBJ2-1; D gene: TRBD2; V gene: TRBV10-3; CDR3 protein: CAIRGLAGNNEQFF; CDR3 DNA: TGTGCCATCAGGGGACTAGCGGGTAACAATGAGCAGTTCTTC
clone size: NA; J gene: TRBJ1-2; D gene: TRBD1; V gene: TRBV20-1; CDR3 protein: CSAPLGTGGFGYTF; CDR3 DNA: TGCAGTGCACCCCTCGGGACAGGGGGGTTTGGCTACACCTTC
clone size: NA; J gene: TRBJ2-7; D gene: NA; V gene: TRBV11-1; CDR3 protein: CASSLAESSIRGVYEQYF; CDR3 DNA: TGTGCCAGCAGCTTAGCGGAGAGCTCGATCCGAGGGGTTTACGAGCAGTACTTC
clone size: many; J gene: TRBJ2-7; D gene: TRBD1; V gene: TRBV6-5; CDR3 protein: CASSYSAGQGYEQYF; CDR3 DNA: TGTGCCAGCAGTTACTCCGCTGGACAGGGCTACGAGCAGTACTTC
clone size: NA; J gene: TRBJ1-5; D gene: NA; V gene: TRBV4-3; CDR3 protein: CASSQENNQPQHF; CDR3 DNA: TGCGCCAGCAGCCAAGAGAACAATCAGCCCCAGCATTTT
clone size: NA; J gene: TRBJ2-7; D gene: NA; V gene: TRBV24-1; CDR3 protein: CATSDPDRTPYEQYF; CDR3 DNA: TGTGCCACCAGTGATCCTGACAGAACCCCCTACGAGCAGTACTTC
clone size: few; J gene: TRBJ2-1; D gene: NA; V gene: TRBV20-1; CDR3 protein: CSAPLSNEQFF; CDR3 DNA: TGCAGTGCGCCACTATCAAATGAGCAGTTCTTC
clone size: NA; J gene: TRBJ2-7; D gene: NA; V gene: TRBV11-2; CDR3 protein: CASSLEVSNEQYF; CDR3 DNA: TGTGCCAGCAGCTTAGAGGTCAGTAACGAGCAGTACTTC
clone size: few; J gene: TRBJ1-5; D gene: NA; V gene: TRBV3-1; CDR3 protein: CASSQVYGGNQPQHF; CDR3 DNA: TGTGCCAGCAGCCAAGTGTACGGGGGTAATCAGCCCCAGCATTTT
clone size: NA; J gene: TRBJ2-1; D gene: NA; V gene: TRBV15; CDR3 protein: CATSLDGAYHEQFF; CDR3 DNA: TGTGCCACCAGCCTCGATGGAGCGTACCATGAGCAGTTCTTC
clone size: once; J gene: TRBJ2-7; D gene: TRBD2; V gene: TRBV7-3; CDR3 protein: CASSLLARLAGPSYEQYF; CDR3 DNA: TGTGCCAGCAGCCTGTTAGCCCGACTAGCGGGGCCCTCCTACGAGCAGTACTTC
clone size: few; J gene: TRBJ2-4; D gene: TRBD2; V gene: TRBV3-1; CDR3 protein: CASSRPGGAKNIQYF; CDR3 DNA: TGTGCCAGCAGCCGGCCCGGGGGGGCCAAAAACATTCAGTACTTC
clone size: NA; J gene: TRBJ1-6; D gene: NA; V gene: TRBV10-3; CDR3 protein: CAISEGQYNSPLHF; CDR3 DNA: TGTGCCATCAGTGAAGGACAGTATAATTCACCCCTCCACTTT
clone size: few; J gene: TRBJ1-1; D gene: NA; V gene: TRBV12-3/TRBV12-4; CDR3 protein: CASSSWGGDTEAFF; CDR3 DNA: TGTGCCAGCAGTTCCTGGGGGGGAGACACTGAAGCTTTCTTT
clone size: few; J gene: TRBJ2-3; D gene: NA; V gene: TRBV4-2; CDR3 protein: CASSQGRTEADTQYF; CDR3 DNA: TGTGCCAGCAGCCAAGGTCGGACTGAGGCCGATACGCAGTATTTT
clone size: NA; J gene: TRBJ2-3; D gene: TRBD2; V gene: TRBV9; CDR3 protein: CASSALYGSGGFTDTQYF; CDR3 DNA: TGTGCCAGCAGCGCCCTGTATGGTAGCGGGGGCTTCACAGATACGCAGTATTTT
clone size: few; J gene: TRBJ2-1; D gene: NA; V gene: TRBV20-1; CDR3 protein: CSAPPGRRGEQFF; CDR3 DNA: TGCAGTGCACCCCCGGGCCGACGTGGTGAGCAGTTCTTC
clone size: few; J gene: TRBJ2-2; D gene: TRBD2; V gene: TRBV7-9; CDR3 protein: CASSSGVAGVVELFF; CDR3 DNA: TGTGCCAGCAGTTCTGGGGTAGCGGGAGTGGTGGAGCTGTTTTTT
clone size: many; J gene: TRBJ2-7; D gene: NA; V gene: TRBV5-1; CDR3 protein: CASSLGPGVSYEQYF; CDR3 DNA: TGCGCCAGCAGCTTGGGACCAGGTGTATCCTACGAGCAGTACTTC
clone size: NA; J gene: TRBJ1-5; D gene: TRBD1; V gene: TRBV20-1; CDR3 protein: CSASGTGGPSNQPQHF; CDR3 DNA: TGCAGTGCCTCCGGGACAGGGGGTCCTAGCAATCAGCCCCAGCATTTT
clone size: few; J gene: TRBJ2-7; D gene: TRBD2; V gene: TRBV11-2; CDR3 protein: CASSGLAGRYEQYF; CDR3 DNA: TGTGCCAGCAGCGGTTTAGCGGGGAGGTACGAGCAGTACTTC
clone size: NA; J gene: TRBJ1-1; D gene: NA; V gene: TRBV18; CDR3 protein: CASSPPGLGAGTEAFF; CDR3 DNA: TGTGCCAGCTCACCACCGGGGCTGGGGGCAGGGACTGAAGCTTTCTTT
clone size: NA; J gene: TRBJ2-2; D gene: TRBD2; V gene: TRBV29-1; CDR3 protein: CSVFLREVSTGELFF; CDR3 DNA: TGCAGCGTTTTCCTTCGGGAGGTCTCAACCGGGGAGCTGTTTTTT
clone size: few; J gene: TRBJ1-1; D gene: NA; V gene: TRBV5-1; CDR3 protein: CASKGVSNTEAFF; CDR3 DNA: TGCGCCAGCAAGGGGGTCTCGAACACTGAAGCTTTCTTT
clone size: NA; J gene: TRBJ2-3; D gene: NA; V gene: TRBV5-1; CDR3 protein: CASSLDRASVDTQYF; CDR3 DNA: TGCGCCAGCAGCTTGGACAGGGCATCAGTAGATACGCAGTATTTT
clone size: NA; J gene: TRBJ2-1; D gene: NA; V gene: TRBV24-1; CDR3 protein: CATSDLNSGSYNEQFF; CDR3 DNA: TGTGCCACCAGTGATTTGAACAGTGGGTCCTACAATGAGCAGTTCTTC
clone size: NA; J gene: TRBJ2-1; D gene: TRBD2; V gene: TRBV4-1; CDR3 protein: CASSQSPSGGAVDEQFF; CDR3 DNA: TGCGCCAGCAGCCAATCGCCTAGCGGGGGGGCGGTGGATGAGCAGTTCTTC
clone size: few; J gene: TRBJ2-3; D gene: NA; V gene: TRBV24-1; CDR3 protein: CATSDSSGAYGDTQYF; CDR3 DNA: TGTGCCACCAGTGATTCCTCCGGGGCCTACGGGGATACGCAGTATTTT
clone size: few; J gene: TRBJ1-1; D gene: NA; V gene: TRBV29-1; CDR3 protein: CSAGGGGRLNTEAFF; CDR3 DNA: TGCAGCGCCGGAGGGGGTGGACGATTGAACACTGAAGCTTTCTTT
clone size: NA; J gene: TRBJ2-7; D gene: NA; V gene: TRBV12-3/TRBV12-4; CDR3 protein: CASSYGVGAYEQYF; CDR3 DNA: TGTGCCAGCAGTTATGGGGTAGGGGCCTACGAGCAGTACTTC
clone size: NA; J gene: TRBJ2-1; D gene: NA; V gene: TRBV2; CDR3 protein: CASSDVRGEQFF; CDR3 DNA: TGTGCCAGCAGTGATGTACGAGGTGAGCAGTTCTTC
clone size: NA; J gene: TRBJ2-7; D gene: TRBD1; V gene: TRBV28; CDR3 protein: CASRTGFYEQYF; CDR3 DNA: TGTGCCAGCCGGACAGGCTTCTACGAGCAGTACTTC
clone size: many; J gene: TRBJ2-5; D gene: TRBD1; V gene: TRBV28; CDR3 protein: CASRPGTGGRETQYF; CDR3 DNA: TGTGCCAGCAGGCCCGGGACAGGGGGCCGGGAGACCCAGTACTTC
clone size: many; J gene: TRBJ2-7; D gene: NA; V gene: TRBV5-1; CDR3 protein: CASSPMGVYYEQYF; CDR3 DNA: TGCGCCAGCAGCCCCATGGGGGTTTACTACGAGCAGTACTTC
clone size: NA; J gene: TRBJ1-1; D gene: NA; V gene: TRBV12-3/TRBV12-4; CDR3 protein: CASTLRQGRAFF; CDR3 DNA: TGTGCCAGCACTTTAAGACAAGGGCGGGCTTTCTTT
clone size: few; J gene: TRBJ2-2; D gene: NA; V gene: TRBV10-3; CDR3 protein: CATKNSNTGELFF; CDR3 DNA: TGTGCCACCAAAAACTCGAACACCGGGGAGCTGTTTTTT